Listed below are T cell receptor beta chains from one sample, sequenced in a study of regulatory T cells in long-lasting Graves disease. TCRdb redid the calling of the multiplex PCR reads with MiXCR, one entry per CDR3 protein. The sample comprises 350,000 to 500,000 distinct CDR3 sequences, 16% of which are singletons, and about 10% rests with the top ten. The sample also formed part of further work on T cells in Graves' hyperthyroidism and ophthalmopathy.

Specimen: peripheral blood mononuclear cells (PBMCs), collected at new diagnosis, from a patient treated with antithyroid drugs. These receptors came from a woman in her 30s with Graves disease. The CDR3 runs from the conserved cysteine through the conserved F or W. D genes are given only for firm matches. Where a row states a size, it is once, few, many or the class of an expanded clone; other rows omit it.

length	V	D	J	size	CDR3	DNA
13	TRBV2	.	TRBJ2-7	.	CASGAPGAYEQYF	TGTGCCAGCGGGGCGCCGGGGGCCTACGAGCAGTACTTC
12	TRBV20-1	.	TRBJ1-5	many	CSADTYAQPQHF	TGCAGTGCGGACACTTATGCTCAGCCCCAGCATTTT
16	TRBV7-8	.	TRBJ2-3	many	CAASTGSMGGTDTQYF	TGTGCCGCCTCCACGGGATCAATGGGGGGCACAGATACGCAGTATTTT
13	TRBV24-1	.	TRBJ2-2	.	CATSDGSSGELFF	TGTGCCACCAGTGATGGGAGTAGCGGGGAGCTGTTTTTT
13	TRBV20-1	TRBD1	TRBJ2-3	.	CSAYPQGEDTQYF	TGCAGTGCTTACCCCCAGGGGGAAGATACGCAGTATTTT
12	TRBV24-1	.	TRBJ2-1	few	CATSDLYQGQFF	TGTGCCACCAGTGATCTCTACCAAGGGCAGTTCTTC
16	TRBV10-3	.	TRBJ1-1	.	CAISESSGHQNTEAFF	TGTGCCATCAGTGAGTCATCGGGACATCAGAACACTGAAGCTTTCTTT
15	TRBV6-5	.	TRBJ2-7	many	CASSLDGYSPYEQYF	TGTGCCAGCAGTTTGGACGGTTACAGCCCCTACGAGCAGTACTTC
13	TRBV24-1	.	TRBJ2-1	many	CATSLTWDNEQFF	TGTGCCACCAGTTTAACCTGGGACAATGAGCAGTTCTTC
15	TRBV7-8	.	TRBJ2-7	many	CASSFIQGLVYEQYF	TGTGCCAGCAGCTTTATCCAGGGGTTAGTCTACGAGCAGTACTTC
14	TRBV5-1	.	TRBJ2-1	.	CASSFGLGGIGQFF	TGCGCCAGCAGCTTCGGGCTAGGTGGAATAGGGCAGTTCTTC
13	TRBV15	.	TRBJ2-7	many	CATSREGADEQYF	TGTGCCACCAGCAGAGAGGGGGCCGACGAGCAGTACTTC
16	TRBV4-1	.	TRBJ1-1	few	CASSQDFRVGQLEAFF	TGCGCCAGCAGCCAAGATTTTAGGGTCGGACAATTGGAAGCTTTCTTT
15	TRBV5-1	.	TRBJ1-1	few	CASSGGVLSNTEAFF	TGCGCCAGCAGCGGCGGCGTATTGTCGAACACTGAAGCTTTCTTT
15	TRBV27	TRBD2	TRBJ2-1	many	CASMGGTSGKNEQFF	TGTGCCAGTATGGGGGGGACTAGCGGGAAAAATGAGCAGTTCTTC
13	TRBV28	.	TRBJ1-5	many	CASSGGEDQPQHF	TGTGCCAGCAGTGGAGGAGAAGATCAGCCCCAGCATTTT
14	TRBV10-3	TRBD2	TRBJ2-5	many	CAIKDSGSGETQYF	TGTGCCATCAAGGATAGCGGGAGCGGAGAGACCCAGTACTTC
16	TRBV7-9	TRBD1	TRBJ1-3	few	CASSLGGTGAGNTIYF	TGTGCCAGCAGCTTGGGAGGGACAGGGGCCGGAAACACCATATATTTT
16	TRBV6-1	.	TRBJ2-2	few	CASNPLPPSNTGELFF	TGTGCCAGCAACCCCTTGCCCCCTTCGAACACCGGGGAGCTGTTTTTT
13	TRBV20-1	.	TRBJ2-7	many	CSARGSSSYEQYF	TGCAGTGCTAGAGGCTCGAGCTCCTACGAGCAGTACTTC
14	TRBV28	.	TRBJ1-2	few	CASSASSSFHGYTF	TGTGCCAGCAGTGCGTCCTCCTCGTTCCATGGCTACACCTTC
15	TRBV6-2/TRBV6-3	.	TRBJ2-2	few	CASSYDRTITGELFF	TGTGCCAGCAGTTACGACCGGACTATCACCGGGGAGCTGTTTTTT
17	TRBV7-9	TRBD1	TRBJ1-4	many	CASSAGGQQGAREKLFF	TGTGCCAGCAGCGCAGGTGGTCAGCAGGGGGCAAGAGAAAAACTGTTTTTT
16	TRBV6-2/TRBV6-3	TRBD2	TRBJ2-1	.	CASSYLAGGPRNEQFF	TGTGCCAGCAGTTACTTGGCGGGAGGGCCGAGGAATGAGCAGTTCTTC
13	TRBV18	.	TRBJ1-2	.	CASSLDRTPGYTF	TGTGCCAGCTCACTTGACAGGACTCCTGGCTACACCTTC
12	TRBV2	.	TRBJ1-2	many	CASSLGQDGYTF	TGTGCCAGCAGTTTAGGGCAGGATGGCTACACCTTC
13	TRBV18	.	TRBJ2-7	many	CASSETELYEQYF	TGTGCCAGCTCAGAGACAGAGCTCTACGAGCAGTACTTC
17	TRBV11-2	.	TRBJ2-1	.	CASSLLGSRASYKEQFF	TGTGCCAGCAGCTTATTAGGCTCGAGGGCCTCCTACAAGGAGCAGTTCTTC
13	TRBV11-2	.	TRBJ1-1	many	CASSRHLNTEAFF	TGTGCCAGCAGCCGACACTTGAACACTGAAGCTTTCTTT
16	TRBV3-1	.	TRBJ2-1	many	CASSQDVRSSYNEQFF	TGTGCCAGCAGCCAAGACGTCAGGAGCTCCTACAATGAGCAGTTCTTC
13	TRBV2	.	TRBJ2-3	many	CASRRGTGDTQYF	TGTGCCAGCCGGAGGGGGACGGGGGATACGCAGTATTTT
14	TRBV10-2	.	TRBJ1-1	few	CASSESRGPTEAFF	TGCGCCAGCAGTGAGTCGCGGGGGCCCACTGAAGCTTTCTTT
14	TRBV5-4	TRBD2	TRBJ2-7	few	CASSLWGLAEEQYF	TGTGCCAGCAGCTTATGGGGACTAGCGGAAGAGCAGTACTTC
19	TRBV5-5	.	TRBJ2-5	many	CASSLTEFPRGNRGETQYF	TGTGCCAGCAGTCTCACCGAGTTTCCACGCGGCAACCGAGGGGAGACCCAGTACTTC
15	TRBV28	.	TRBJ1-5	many	CASSRTSEGNQPQHF	TGTGCCAGCAGCCGGACATCAGAAGGCAATCAGCCCCAGCATTTT
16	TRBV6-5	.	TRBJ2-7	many	CASSYSVRVNDYEQYF	TGTGCCAGCAGTTACTCAGTCAGGGTAAATGACTACGAGCAGTACTTC
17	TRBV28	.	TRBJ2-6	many	CASSLPGTPSGANVLTF	TGTGCCAGCAGTTTGCCCGGGACACCATCTGGGGCCAACGTCCTGACTTTC
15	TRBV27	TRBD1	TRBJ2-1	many	CASSFPGQGHNEQFF	TGTGCCAGCAGTTTCCCCGGACAGGGCCACAATGAGCAGTTCTTC
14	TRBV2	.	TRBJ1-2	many	CASKDGSANYGYTF	TGTGCCAGCAAGGATGGCTCGGCTAACTATGGCTACACCTTC
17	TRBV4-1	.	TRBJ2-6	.	CASSQDGVGDWANVLTF	TGCGCCAGCAGCCAAGATGGGGTGGGGGACTGGGCCAACGTCCTGACTTTC
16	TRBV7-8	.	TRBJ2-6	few	CASSLDGSAGANVLTF	TGTGCCAGCAGCTTAGACGGAAGCGCTGGGGCCAACGTCCTGACTTTC
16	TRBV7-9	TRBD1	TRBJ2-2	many	CASSFPKTGSSGELFF	TGTGCCAGCAGCTTTCCTAAGACAGGGTCCTCCGGGGAGCTGTTTTTT
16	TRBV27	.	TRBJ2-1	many	CASSFPSAQSYNEQFF	TGTGCCAGCAGTTTCCCTAGCGCACAATCCTACAATGAGCAGTTCTTC
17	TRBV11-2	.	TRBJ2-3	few	CASSGRVRRTGTDTQYF	TGTGCCAGCAGCGGAAGGGTGCGGCGGACCGGCACAGATACGCAGTATTTT
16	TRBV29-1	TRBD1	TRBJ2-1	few	CSVGRPPGQGRLEQFF	TGCAGCGTTGGTAGGCCCCCGGGACAGGGAAGACTCGAGCAGTTCTTC
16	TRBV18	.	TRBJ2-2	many	CASSPMRAGNTGELFF	TGTGCCAGCTCACCAATGAGGGCAGGGAACACCGGGGAGCTGTTTTTT
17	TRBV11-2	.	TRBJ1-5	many	CASSSPLQGSSNQPQHF	TGTGCCAGCAGCTCTCCTCTCCAGGGTTCAAGCAATCAGCCCCAGCATTTT